The rows below give T cell receptor beta chains drawn from one sample of a study of blood T cell repertoires in COVID-19. The method was immunoSEQ multiplex PCR; TCRdb's version includes in-frame clones alone and lacks a portion of them. Among around 250,000 clones, more than 70% were seen once, and the ten largest hold more than 9%. The sequenced material came from peripheral blood. Source of these receptors: an elderly man with acute or convalescent COVID-19. Both conserved end residues are part of each CDR3. A D gene is named only where the DNA matches it firmly. Rows may omit the clone size; those that give it use once, few, many or a size class.

d_gene: TRBD2; j_gene: TRBJ2-1; v_gene: TRBV28; abundance: once; CDR3aa: CASSLLAGGLGSYNEQFF; CDR3nt: TGTGCCAGCAGTTTACTAGCGGGGGGGTTGGGGAGCTACAATGAGCAGTTCTTC
d_gene: TRBD1; j_gene: TRBJ1-2; v_gene: TRBV6-5; abundance: .; CDR3aa: CASSSGTGGLYGYTF; CDR3nt: TGTGCCAGCAGTTCGGGGACAGGCGGCCTCTATGGCTACACCTTC
d_gene: TRBD1; j_gene: TRBJ2-7; v_gene: TRBV7-8; abundance: .; CDR3aa: CASSFRTGGSPTGEQYF; CDR3nt: TGTGCCAGCAGCTTCCGGACAGGGGGCAGTCCAACGGGCGAGCAGTACTTC
d_gene: .; j_gene: TRBJ2-3; v_gene: TRBV15; abundance: .; CDR3aa: CATSRARGGTDTQYF; CDR3nt: TGTGCCACCAGCAGGGCTCGAGGTGGCACAGATACGCAGTATTTT
d_gene: .; j_gene: TRBJ1-1; v_gene: TRBV14; abundance: once; CDR3aa: CASSRYMLSEAFF; CDR3nt: TGTGCCAGCAGCCGTTACATGCTCTCTGAAGCTTTCTTT
d_gene: TRBD1; j_gene: TRBJ1-1; v_gene: TRBV5-1; abundance: .; CDR3aa: CASSLAGQALISAEAFF; CDR3nt: TGCGCCAGCAGCTTGGCGGGACAGGCCCTAATAAGCGCTGAAGCTTTCTTT
d_gene: .; j_gene: TRBJ1-4; v_gene: TRBV30; abundance: .; CDR3aa: CAWMGFGVNEKLFF; CDR3nt: TGTGCCTGGATGGGTTTCGGGGTTAATGAAAAACTGTTTTTT
d_gene: .; j_gene: TRBJ2-7; v_gene: TRBV5-5; abundance: .; CDR3aa: CASSLKYTNEQYF; CDR3nt: TGTGCCAGCAGCTTGAAGTACACCAACGAGCAGTACTTC
d_gene: .; j_gene: TRBJ1-1; v_gene: TRBV3-1/TRBV3-2; abundance: once; CDR3aa: CASSQSQMNTEAFF; CDR3nt: TGTGCCAGCAGCCAGTCTCAGATGAACACTGAAGCTTTCTTT
d_gene: .; j_gene: TRBJ1-1; v_gene: TRBV28; abundance: .; CDR3aa: CASSPRASRDTEAFF; CDR3nt: TGTGCCAGCAGTCCGCGGGCCTCCCGCGACACTGAAGCTTTCTTT
d_gene: .; j_gene: TRBJ1-2; v_gene: TRBV4-2; abundance: .; CDR3aa: CASSQSQMNYGYTF; CDR3nt: TGTGCCAGCAGCCAATCGCAGATGAACTATGGCTACACCTTC
d_gene: TRBD1; j_gene: TRBJ1-2; v_gene: TRBV5-1; abundance: once; CDR3aa: CASSHAGTDYGYTF; CDR3nt: TGCGCCAGCAGCCATGCCGGGACAGACTATGGCTACACCTTC
d_gene: .; j_gene: TRBJ1-5; v_gene: TRBV6-1; abundance: .; CDR3aa: CASSEVQSHQPQHF; CDR3nt: TGTGCCAGCAGTGAAGTCCAAAGCCATCAGCCCCAGCATTTT
d_gene: .; j_gene: TRBJ1-5; v_gene: TRBV18; abundance: .; CDR3aa: CASSSTGLSNQPQHF; CDR3nt: TGTGCCAGCTCTTCGACAGGCCTTAGCAATCAGCCCCAGCATTTT
d_gene: .; j_gene: TRBJ1-1; v_gene: TRBV7-2; abundance: .; CDR3aa: CASSQGGLNTEAFF; CDR3nt: TGTGCCAGCAGTCAGGGCGGCTTGAACACTGAAGCTTTCTTT
d_gene: .; j_gene: TRBJ1-1; v_gene: TRBV15; abundance: once; CDR3aa: CATSGDGRGSEAFF; CDR3nt: TGTGCCACCAGCGGGGATGGACGGGGGAGTGAAGCTTTCTTT
d_gene: TRBD1; j_gene: TRBJ1-2; v_gene: TRBV3-1/TRBV3-2; abundance: .; CDR3aa: CASSLTGEEGYTF; CDR3nt: TGTGCCAGCAGCCTTACAGGGGAGGAAGGCTACACCTTC
d_gene: .; j_gene: TRBJ1-3; v_gene: TRBV5-1; abundance: .; CDR3aa: CASRQEISGNTIYF; CDR3nt: TGCGCCAGTCGACAAGAAATATCCGGAAACACCATATATTTT
d_gene: .; j_gene: TRBJ2-2; v_gene: TRBV18; abundance: .; CDR3aa: CASSPSAIAGDGSGELFF; CDR3nt: TGTGCCAGCTCACCGAGCGCTATCGCTGGTGACGGTTCCGGGGAGCTGTTTTTT
d_gene: .; j_gene: TRBJ1-4; v_gene: TRBV5-6; abundance: .; CDR3aa: CASSVFETNEKLFF; CDR3nt: TGTGCCAGCAGCGTGTTCGAGACTAATGAAAAACTGTTTTTT
d_gene: .; j_gene: TRBJ1-6; v_gene: TRBV5-1; abundance: .; CDR3aa: CASSPEQGSANSPLHF; CDR3nt: TGCGCCAGCAGCCCAGAACAGGGTAGCGCTAATTCACCCCTCCACTTT
d_gene: TRBD1; j_gene: TRBJ1-1; v_gene: TRBV6-2/TRBV6-3; abundance: few; CDR3aa: CASSYVGGGEAFF; CDR3nt: TGTGCCAGCAGTTACGTAGGGGGCGGAGAAGCTTTCTTT
d_gene: .; j_gene: TRBJ2-1; v_gene: TRBV6-1; abundance: .; CDR3aa: CASSEVPTDEQFF; CDR3nt: TGTGCCAGCAGTGAAGTACCGACAGATGAGCAGTTCTTC
d_gene: .; j_gene: TRBJ2-3; v_gene: TRBV5-1; abundance: .; CDR3aa: CASSMGPPADTQYF; CDR3nt: TGCGCCAGCAGCATGGGCCCCCCGGCAGATACGCAGTATTTT
d_gene: TRBD1; j_gene: TRBJ2-3; v_gene: TRBV7-9; abundance: .; CDR3aa: CASSLGGQGFTDTQYF; CDR3nt: TGTGCCAGCAGCTTAGGGGGACAGGGGTTCACAGATACGCAGTATTTT
d_gene: TRBD1; j_gene: TRBJ1-4; v_gene: TRBV19; abundance: once; CDR3aa: CASSMRQGDEKLFF; CDR3nt: TGTGCCAGTAGTATGAGGCAGGGGGATGAAAAACTGTTTTTT
d_gene: .; j_gene: TRBJ2-3; v_gene: TRBV7-2; abundance: .; CDR3aa: CASSQTSLPTDTQYF; CDR3nt: TGTGCCAGCAGCCAAACTAGTCTTCCGACAGATACGCAGTATTTT
d_gene: .; j_gene: TRBJ1-4; v_gene: TRBV27; abundance: .; CDR3aa: CASTAAFATNEKLFF; CDR3nt: TGTGCCAGCACGGCAGCGTTTGCAACTAATGAAAAACTGTTTTTT
d_gene: TRBD2; j_gene: TRBJ2-1; v_gene: TRBV3-1/TRBV3-2; abundance: .; CDR3aa: CASSQLLTSGRGSEQFF; CDR3nt: TGTGCCAGCAGCCAATTATTGACTAGCGGGAGGGGGAGTGAGCAGTTCTTC
d_gene: .; j_gene: TRBJ2-7; v_gene: TRBV21-1; abundance: .; CDR3aa: CASSNRGGPLPDDYEQYF; CDR3nt: TGTGCCAGCAGCAACCGGGGGGGGCCGTTGCCTGATGACTACGAGCAGTACTTC
d_gene: TRBD1; j_gene: TRBJ2-5; v_gene: TRBV2; abundance: .; CDR3aa: CASRLTGLQETQYF; CDR3nt: TGTGCCAGCAGATTGACAGGGCTCCAAGAGACCCAGTACTTC
d_gene: .; j_gene: TRBJ1-1; v_gene: TRBV29-1; abundance: .; CDR3aa: CSVARAGTEAFF; CDR3nt: TGCAGCGTTGCCAGGGCAGGCACTGAAGCTTTCTTT
d_gene: TRBD2; j_gene: TRBJ2-2; v_gene: TRBV19; abundance: .; CDR3aa: CASSIGGSTGELFF; CDR3nt: TGTGCCAGTAGTATAGGCGGGAGCACCGGGGAGCTGTTTTTT
d_gene: TRBD1; j_gene: TRBJ1-2; v_gene: TRBV10-3; abundance: .; CDR3aa: CAISVGTGGTNYGYTF; CDR3nt: TGTGCCATCAGTGTTGGGACAGGGGGGACTAACTATGGCTACACCTTC
d_gene: TRBD1; j_gene: TRBJ1-2; v_gene: TRBV6-4; abundance: .; CDR3aa: CASSDGDSYGYTF; CDR3nt: TGTGCCAGCAGTGACGGGGACAGCTATGGCTACACCTTC
d_gene: TRBD2; j_gene: TRBJ2-3; v_gene: TRBV9; abundance: .; CDR3aa: CASSAGTSGATDTQYF; CDR3nt: TGTGCCAGCAGCGCCGGGACTAGCGGGGCAACAGATACGCAGTATTTT
d_gene: TRBD2; j_gene: TRBJ2-3; v_gene: TRBV7-2; abundance: .; CDR3aa: CASSPAAGGGDTQYF; CDR3nt: TGTGCCAGCAGCCCGGCAGCGGGCGGGGGGGATACGCAGTATTTT
d_gene: TRBD1; j_gene: TRBJ1-2; v_gene: TRBV19; abundance: .; CDR3aa: CASRQGQIYGYTF; CDR3nt: TGTGCCAGTAGACAGGGACAGATCTATGGCTACACCTTC
d_gene: TRBD1; j_gene: TRBJ1-3; v_gene: TRBV6-5; abundance: once; CDR3aa: CASTLGQGRINTIYF; CDR3nt: TGTGCCAGCACTTTAGGACAGGGGAGAATCAACACCATATATTTT
d_gene: TRBD1; j_gene: TRBJ1-4; v_gene: TRBV27; abundance: .; CDR3aa: CASSLDRGSEKLFF; CDR3nt: TGTGCCAGCAGTTTAGACAGGGGAAGTGAAAAACTGTTTTTT
d_gene: .; j_gene: TRBJ2-1; v_gene: TRBV2; abundance: once; CDR3aa: CASSRTRNEQFF; CDR3nt: TGTGCCAGCAGTAGGACAAGAAATGAGCAGTTCTTC
d_gene: .; j_gene: TRBJ2-7; v_gene: TRBV5-1; abundance: .; CDR3aa: CASSGGPQTYEQYF; CDR3nt: TGCGCCAGCAGCGGCGGGCCCCAAACCTACGAGCAGTACTTC